The 14 T cell receptor beta chains below come from one sample, sequenced in a study of regulatory T cells in long-lasting Graves disease. Assembly of TCR beta libraries relied on iRepertoire HTBI primers together with Arm-PCR of CDR3 regions. TCRdb reprocessed the multiplex PCR reads via MiXCR and lists one record per CDR3 protein. The data show a few hundred thousand distinct CDR3 sequences, roughly a fifth seen once. Time point denoted: persistent/refractory GD, antithyroid drugs over 5 years with positive TRAb. With RNA extracted from PBMCs as input, the TCR library was made. The sample consisted of peripheral blood mononuclear cells (PBMCs), taken when the disease was refractory, from a patient treated with antithyroid drugs. Receptor source: a female donor with Graves disease.

This clonotype was seen at least ten times. V gene TRBV13 combines with J gene TRBJ2-7; the match to TRBD2 covers 13 bases. The trim removed 5 bases at V and 6 bases at J, leaving 7 bases unmatched. The CDR3 is made up of 15 amino acids. In germline, CDR1 is PRHDT, CDR2 FYEKMQ (reference sequence). CDR3 amino acids: CASSPRGTSGTEQYF. In DNA form, the CDR3 reads TGTGCCAGCAGCCCCCGCGGGACTAGCGGGACCGAGCAGTACTTC.

The chain joins TRBV3-1 to TRBJ2-4; D might be TRBD1 or TRBD2, each matching 5 bases. This CDR3 is built from 21 residues. V was cut by 4 bases and J by 2 bases, with 30 bases left in between. In germline, CDR1 is LGHDT, CDR2 YNNKEL (reference sequence). Here the CDR3 DNA reads TGTGCCAGCAGCCGGGACCCGAAACGCCTAGCCAGGGTGGTGCCCAAAAACATTCAGTACTTC. This gives the protein CASSRDPKRLARVVPKNIQYF.

This clonotype was picked up a small number of times. The chain couples TRBV2 to TRBJ2-7, with TRBD2 matching over 12 bases. This CDR3 region has 16 residues. Unmatched junction bases numbered 14, after V lost 7 bases and J lost 7 bases. Germline V lookup: CDR1 SNHLY, CDR2 FYNNEI. CDR3 sequence: CASIVKATSGSWEQYF. In DNA, the CDR3 is TGTGCCAGCATCGTAAAGGCGACTAGCGGGAGTTGGGAGCAGTACTTC.

This clonotype appeared a few times. This sequence joins TRBV4-1 and TRBJ1-5, with unresolved D. V lost 4 bases to trimming and J lost 1 base, with 11 bases between them. This CDR3 has 15 residues. Looked up from germline, CDR1 is MGHRA and CDR2 is YSYEKL. CDR3 nucleotides: TGCGCCAGCAGCCCTTGGGGAGCCAGCAATCAGCCCCAGCATTTT. Translated, it gives CASSPWGASNQPQHF.

This clonotype came up a few times. This chain links TRBV10-2 with TRBJ2-7, with a tentative D call TRBD2 (5 bases). The CDR3 consists of 11 residues. Trimming shortened V by 8 bases and J by 5 bases, and 10 bases separated the two germline ends. From germline, CDR1 is WSHSY and CDR2 SAAADI. As DNA, the CDR3 is TGCGCCAGCCGACTCGGGAACGAGCAGTACTTC. Protein sequence: CASRLGNEQYF.

This clonotype has only a few counts. This chain uses TRBV19 with TRBJ1-5, with a tentative D call TRBD1 (5 bases). Germline V gene sequence: CDR1 LNHDA, CDR2 SQIVND (reference sequence). There are 14 residues in the CDR3. The ends were cut back, 7 bases at V and 3 bases at J, with 13 bases in the middle. The CDR3 region is CASNIDSFNQPQHF. The CDR3 DNA follows: TGTGCCAGTAATATTGACAGTTTCAATCAGCCCCAGCATTTT.

This clonotype was counted between two and nine times. The CDR3 is CASSSPTSAGELFF. Written as DNA, the CDR3 is TGTGCCAGCAGCTCCCCGACTAGCGCCGGGGAGCTGTTTTTT. The chain links TRBV7-3 to TRBJ2-2; 8 bases line up with TRBD2. The ends lost 4 bases at V and 6 bases at J; junction bases unmatched: 4. CDR3 length: 14 amino acids. Germline assignment: CDR1 SGHTA and CDR2 FQGTGA. The variable domain in full, completed from reference TRBV7-3 and TRBJ2-2, reads GAGVSQTPSNKVTEKGKYVELRCDPISGHTALYWYRQSLGQGPEFLIYFQGTGAADDSGLPNDRFFAVRPEGSVSTLKIQRTERGDSAVYLCASSSPTSAGELFFGEGSRLTVL.

This rearrangement joins TRBV5-4 to TRBJ2-7, with D perhaps TRBD1 (5 bases). This CDR3 has 14 amino acids. V lost 2 bases and J 3 bases, leaving 12 bases between the germline ends. Per germline, CDR1 SGHNT and CDR2 YYREEE (reference sequence). The CDR3 coding sequence is TGTGCCAGCAGCTTTTCCCACGGACACTACGAGCAGTACTTC. This codes for CASSFSHGHYEQYF.

This clonotype was counted many times. The rearrangement uses TRBV28 and TRBJ2-7, with D possibly TRBD2 on 5 matching bases. Germline V gives CDR1 MDHEN, CDR2 SYDVKM. Trimming cost V 2 bases and J 0 bases, with 8 bases left between them. CDR3 length equals 14 residues. CDR3 loop: CASSLRGYSYEQYF. The CDR3 coding sequence is TGTGCCAGCAGTTTACGAGGGTACTCCTACGAGCAGTACTTC.

This clonotype has at least ten counts. The V gene is TRBV9, the J gene TRBJ2-5, with a weak D call TRBD2 (6 bases). The CDR3 is made up of 14 amino acids. Trimming shortened V by 2 bases and J by 4 bases, and 12 bases separated the two germline ends. The germline V gene encodes CDR1 SGDLS and CDR2 YYNGEE. CDR3 nucleotides: TGTGCCAGCAGCGTTTGGGAGGTGGGAGAGACCCAGTACTTC. Translation: CASSVWEVGETQYF.

This clonotype was counted ten times or more. V usage is TRBV28 and J usage is TRBJ2-5; 7 bases map to TRBD2. V lost 6 bases and J lost 2; bases outside the gene matches: 12. Germline V lookup: CDR1 MDHEN, CDR2 SYDVKM. This CDR3 is built from 16 residues. This CDR3 reads CASSRPGGEKQETQYF. The CDR3 nucleotides are TGTGCCAGCAGCCGCCCTGGGGGGGAGAAACAAGAGACCCAGTACTTC.

V is TRBV20-1 and J is TRBJ1-5, with D maybe TRBD1 (5 bases). CDR3 size: 13 residues. Looked up from germline, CDR1 is DFQATT and CDR2 is SNEGSKA (reference sequence). V was trimmed by 1 base and J by 3 bases, leaving 7 bases between them. CDR3 region: CSARVGDNQPQHF. The CDR3 nucleotides read TGCAGTGCTAGAGTAGGGGACAATCAGCCCCAGCATTTT.

This clonotype has at least ten counts. J is TRBJ2-5 and V is TRBV7-2; the D gene could be TRBD1 or TRBD2 (5 bases each). The germline gives CDR1 SGHTA, CDR2 FQGNSA. The CDR3 totals 15 residues. V lost 2 bases to trimming and J lost 4 bases, with 14 bases between them. The CDR3 sequence is CASSLFAERGETQYF. The CDR3 nucleotides read TGTGCCAGCAGCTTATTTGCGGAGAGGGGAGAGACCCAGTACTTC.

There are many counts of this clonotype. This chain joins TRBV6-1 and TRBJ2-7; 7 bases line up with TRBD1. The CDR3 is 16 residues long. The trim removed 5 bases at V and 5 bases at J, leaving 15 bases unmatched. In germline, CDR1 is MNHNS, CDR2 SASEGT. The CDR3 DNA reads as TGTGCCAGCAGTCCCCCTCCGGGACAGAGAACCCACGAGCAGTACTTC. Translating it yields CASSPPPGQRTHEQYF.